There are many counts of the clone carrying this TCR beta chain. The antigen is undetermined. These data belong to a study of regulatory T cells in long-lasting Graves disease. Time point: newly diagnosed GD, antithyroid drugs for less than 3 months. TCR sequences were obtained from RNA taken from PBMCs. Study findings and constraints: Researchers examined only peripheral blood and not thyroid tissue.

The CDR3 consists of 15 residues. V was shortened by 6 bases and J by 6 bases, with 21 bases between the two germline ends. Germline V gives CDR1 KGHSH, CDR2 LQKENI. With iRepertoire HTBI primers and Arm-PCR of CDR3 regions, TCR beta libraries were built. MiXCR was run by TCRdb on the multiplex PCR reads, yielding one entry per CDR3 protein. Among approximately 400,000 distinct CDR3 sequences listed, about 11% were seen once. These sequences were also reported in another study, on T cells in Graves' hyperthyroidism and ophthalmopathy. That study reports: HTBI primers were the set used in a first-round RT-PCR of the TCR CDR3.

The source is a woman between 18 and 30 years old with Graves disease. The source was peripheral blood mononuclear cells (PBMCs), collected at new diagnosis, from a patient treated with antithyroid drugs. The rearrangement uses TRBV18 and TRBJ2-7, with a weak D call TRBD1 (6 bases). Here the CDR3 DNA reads TGTGCCAGCTCCCTTGTTACAGGGCCCACGGCCGAGCAGTACTTC. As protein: CASSLVTGPTAEQYF.